These 31 T cell receptor beta chains were all obtained from the same sample, sequenced in a study of OX40 agonist ivuxolimab in advanced cancers. The repertoire was sequenced with immunoSEQ multiplex PCR; TCRdb's copy has only in-frame clones and lacks some. The sample contains some 70,000 clones, roughly 90% of which appear only once. The sample was CD4+ or CD8+ T cells sorted from blood, taken in a trial of the OX40 agonist ivuxolimab. These receptors all stem from an adult with an advanced solid tumor such as melanoma, head and neck, liver or kidney cancer.

The chain is built from TRBV7-3 and TRBJ2-1; tentative D call: TRBD2 (6 bases). Germline V gene lookup returns CDR1 SGHTA and CDR2 FQGTGA. The CDR3 spans 13 residues. Trimming pared 5 bases from V and 5 bases from J, leaving 10 bases between. The CDR3 reads CASSLGRNNEQFF. The CDR3 region has the DNA TGTGCCAGCAGCCTTGGGAGGAACAATGAGCAGTTCTTC.

CDR3 residues: CAWRLGIETQYF. In DNA, the CDR3 is TGTGCCTGGAGGTTAGGCATTGAGACCCAGTACTTC. The chain couples TRBV30 to TRBJ2-5, with D unclear. Per germline, CDR1 GTSNPN and CDR2 SVGIG (reference sequence). The CDR3 runs to 12 residues. Between the trimmed V and J ends, which lost 3 bases and 5 bases, there was a span of 10 bases.

This clone has a single count. The gene calls are TRBV30 and TRBJ2-7; D perhaps matches TRBD2 (5 bases). The V gene's germline CDR1 is GTSNPN and CDR2 SVGIG (reference sequence). CDR3 size: 16 residues. V lost 2 bases to trimming and J lost 5 bases, with 22 bases between them. The CDR3 spells CAWSRTPFRGRDEQYF. For the CDR3, the DNA is TGTGCCTGGAGTCGAACACCCTTTCGGGGTCGGGACGAGCAGTACTTC.

The CDR3 loop reads CASSFSSGQETQYF. The CDR3 DNA reads as TGTGCCAGCAGCTTCTCTAGCGGACAAGAGACCCAGTACTTC. This chain uses TRBV7-9 with TRBJ2-5; 7 nucleotides agree with TRBD2. Germline loops: CDR1 SEHNR, CDR2 FQNEAQ (reference sequence). There are 14 residues in the CDR3. The junction had 3 bases not matched to a gene; V was cut back by 3 bases and J by 2 bases.

The chain has TRBV19 and TRBJ2-1; D is perhaps TRBD2 (6 bases). The CDR3 runs to 15 residues. V was shortened by 4 bases and J by 9 bases, with 19 bases between the two germline ends. Germline V lookup: CDR1 LNHDA, CDR2 SQIVND (reference sequence). CDR3 sequence: CASSTPSVGRSEQFF. CDR3 coding DNA: TGTGCCAGTAGTACCCCTAGCGTTGGAAGGAGTGAGCAGTTCTTC.

The V call is TRBV18, the J call TRBJ1-3; unclear D gene. Looked up from germline, CDR1 is KGHSH and CDR2 is LQKENI. V lost 3 bases and J 4 bases, leaving 7 bases between the germline ends. The CDR3 contains 13 residues. CDR3 DNA: TGTGCCAGCTCACCTGCGGACGGAAACACCATATATTTT. Translated, it gives CASSPADGNTIYF.

The chain couples TRBV15 to TRBJ1-3, with D tentatively TRBD1 (5 bases). The V end was cut by 8 bases, the J end by 3 bases, with 17 bases between. CDR3 size: 15 residues. Germline-derived CDR1 and CDR2 are LNHNV and YYDKDF (reference sequence). CDR3 residues: CATSLHRSYGNTIYF. CDR3 in DNA: TGTGCCACCTCTCTCCACAGGTCATATGGAAACACCATATATTTT.

About this clone itself: The sample holds other DNA sequences that translate to the same CDR3. The chain is built from TRBV5-1 and TRBJ1-3, with D hard to call. The CDR3 has 14 residues. Trimming stripped 4 bases from V and 2 bases from J, with 10 bases between. The germline V gene has CDR1 SGHRS and CDR2 YFSETQ. DNA of the CDR3: TGCGCCAGCAGCCTTGGCACTGCTGGAAACACCATATATTTT. Residues: CASSLGTAGNTIYF.

The chain recombines TRBV6-6 with TRBJ1-1; D possibly corresponds to TRBD1 (5 bases). The CDR3 runs to 16 residues. The V gene's germline CDR1 is MNHNY and CDR2 SVGAGI (reference sequence). Between the trimmed V and J ends, which lost 2 bases and 2 bases, there was a span of 15 bases. CDR3 loop: CASSYPKTGDNTEAFF. For the CDR3, the DNA is TGTGCCAGCAGTTACCCTAAGACGGGGGACAACACTGAAGCTTTCTTT.

The chain is built from TRBV7-9 and TRBJ1-1; D gene uncertain. Per germline, CDR1 SEHNR and CDR2 FQNEAQ (reference sequence). Trimming left V 5 bases short and J 1 base short, with 11 bases between. This CDR3 region has 14 residues. CDR3 sequence: CASSKETSNTEAFF. Here the CDR3 DNA reads TGTGCCAGCAGCAAAGAGACATCGAACACTGAAGCTTTCTTT.

The table lists this clone with a count of one. This chain connects TRBV23-1 to TRBJ1-1; 8 bases are a match to TRBD1. TRBV23-1 is placed among ORFs of uncertain function. V gave up 1 base and J gave up 0 bases; unmatched junction bases: 19. This CDR3 comprises 21 residues. The CDR3 nucleotides are TGCGCCAGCAGTCAATTTAATCTCCCCCCGACAGGGGCGATCATGAACACTGAAGCTTTCTTT. Translated: CASSQFNLPPTGAIMNTEAFF.

This clone showed up just a few times. The rearrangement joins TRBV7-3 to TRBJ2-1; tentative D call: TRBD1 (5 bases). Germline V gene lookup returns CDR1 SGHTA and CDR2 FQGTGA. The CDR3 runs to 13 residues. V was cut by 5 bases and J by 4 bases, with 9 bases left in between. DNA for the CDR3: TGTGCCAGCAGCCCGCAGGGTTACAATGAGCAGTTCTTC. It is translated as CASSPQGYNEQFF.

This chain links TRBV10-2 with TRBJ1-5; D is uncertain. The germline V gene has CDR1 WSHSY and CDR2 SAAADI. The V end lost 2 bases, the J end lost 5 bases, and 4 bases lay between the germline ends. This CDR3 spans 12 amino acids. This chain's CDR3 is CASSEVDQPQHF. CDR3 sequence (DNA): TGCGCCAGCAGTGAGGTTGATCAGCCCCAGCATTTT.

The gene calls are TRBV30 and TRBJ2-7, with 8 bases that match TRBD2. The junction had 13 bases not matched to a gene; V was cut back by 0 bases and J by 3 bases. There are 17 residues in the CDR3. CDR1 GTSNPN and CDR2 SVGIG come from the germline V gene (reference sequence). CDR3 in DNA: TGTGCCTGGAGTGTAGGGATTGTCAGCGGGAGTATCTACGAGCAGTACTTC. Translated, it gives CAWSVGIVSGSIYEQYF. The variable domain in full, completed from reference TRBV30 and TRBJ2-7, reads SQTIHQWPATLVQPVGSPLSLECTVEGTSNPNLYWYRQAAGRGLQLLFYSVGIGQISSEVPQNLSASRPQDRQFILSSKKLLLSDSGFYLCAWSVGIVSGSIYEQYFGPGTRLTVT.

Details on this clone: The same CDR3 is also encoded by other DNA sequences in this sample. The V and J genes are TRBV18 and TRBJ2-1, with 14 positions matching TRBD2. The CDR3 loop spans 15 amino acids. The junction had 2 bases not matched to a gene; V was cut back by 3 bases and J by 7 bases. Germline CDR1 and CDR2: KGHSH and LQKENI. This chain's CDR3 is CASSPGTSGGNEQFF. CDR3 DNA sequence: TGTGCCAGCTCACCGGGGACTAGCGGGGGAAATGAGCAGTTCTTC.

This chain joins TRBV9 and TRBJ2-3, with 7 bases identical to TRBD2. Trimming took 6 bases from V and 0 from J; bases not matched to a gene: 7. Germline V CDR1 and CDR2: SGDLS, YYNGEE. There are 15 residues in the CDR3. The CDR3 loop is CASTLGGFSTDTQYF. The CDR3 nucleotides are TGTGCCAGCACCCTCGGGGGGTTTAGCACAGATACGCAGTATTTT.

Only one count was recorded for this clone. The chain carries TRBV18 and TRBJ2-7; 8 bases align to TRBD1. In germline, CDR1 is KGHSH, CDR2 LQKENI. V gave up 2 bases and J gave up 6 bases; unmatched junction bases: 18. CDR3 length equals 18 residues. The CDR3 DNA sequence: TGTGCCAGCTCACCAATGTCCCCCCACGGGACAGGAAATGGCGAGCAGTACTTC. Encoded protein: CASSPMSPHGTGNGEQYF.

The J gene is TRBJ1-2, the V gene TRBV7-2; D gene uncertain. The CDR3 extends over 14 amino acids. V dropped 1 base and J dropped 6 bases, with 12 bases sitting between them. From germline, CDR1 is SGHTA and CDR2 FQGNSA. The CDR3 DNA follows: TGTGCCAGCAGCTTAGATGGAACAACCGATGGCTACACCTTC. This codes for CASSLDGTTDGYTF.

In this sample, this clone turned up once. The rearrangement links TRBV4-1 to TRBJ2-1; TRBD1 matches at 7 bases. Unmatched junction bases numbered 8, after V lost 4 bases and J lost 5 bases. This CDR3 is 15 amino acids long. Per the germline V gene, CDR1 is MGHRA and CDR2 is YSYEKL. CDR3 loop: CASSPPGQTHNEQFF. The CDR3 coding sequence is TGCGCCAGCAGCCCGCCGGGACAGACCCACAATGAGCAGTTCTTC.

The chain is built from TRBV2 and TRBJ2-3; 9 bases are shared with TRBD2. The CDR3 is 15 amino acids. V shed 3 bases and J 3 bases; nucleotides not matched to a gene: 4. Germline assignment: CDR1 SNHLY and CDR2 FYNNEI. The CDR3 spells CASSDRGGATDTQYF. The CDR3 DNA reads as TGTGCCAGCAGTGATCGCGGGGGGGCAACAGATACGCAGTATTTT.

The chain employs TRBV6-1 and TRBJ1-5, with D possibly TRBD1 on 6 matching bases. V was trimmed by 10 bases and J by 4 bases, leaving 14 bases between them. The CDR3 consists of 13 residues. CDR1 is MNHNS, CDR2 SASEGT, per germline. The CDR3 reads CATRDTANQPQHF. The CDR3 DNA follows: TGTGCCACCCGGGACACCGCTAATCAGCCCCAGCATTTT.

The chain carries TRBV5-4 and TRBJ2-3, with 10 bases identical to TRBD2. CDR1 and CDR2 (germline): SGHNT, YYREEE (reference sequence). The ends lost 0 bases at V and 2 bases at J; junction bases unmatched: 3. The CDR3 spans 16 residues. In DNA form, the CDR3 reads TGTGCCAGCAGCTTGGGGCTAGCGGGGGACACAGATACGCAGTATTTT. This encodes CASSLGLAGDTDTQYF.

This clone has just a few counts. The chain couples TRBV19 to TRBJ1-4; D uncertain. CDR3 length: 14 residues. Germline CDR1 LNHDA, CDR2 SQIVND (reference sequence). The V end was cut by 3 bases, the J end by 7 bases, with 12 bases between. CDR3 sequence reads: CASSIFEVREKLFF. The CDR3 DNA reads TGTGCCAGTAGTATTTTTGAGGTTCGTGAAAAACTGTTTTTT. The full variable domain, completed using reference TRBV19 and TRBJ1-4, is DGGITQSPKYLFRKEGQNVTLSCEQNLNHDAMYWYRQDPGQGLRLIYYSQIVNDFQKGDIAEGYSVSREKKESFPLTVTSAQKNPTAFYLCASSIFEVREKLFFGSGTQLSVL.

This chain connects TRBV5-4 to TRBJ2-1; D assignment may be TRBD1 or TRBD2 (5 bases each). The V end was cut by 4 bases, the J end by 8 bases, with 16 bases between. CDR3 size: 14 residues. Germline CDR1 and CDR2: SGHNT and YYREEE (reference sequence). CDR3 loop: CASSQELVGDEQFF. In DNA form, the CDR3 reads TGTGCCAGCAGCCAAGAATTAGTGGGGGATGAGCAGTTCTTC.

The gene calls are TRBV2 and TRBJ2-1; D is possibly TRBD2 (5 bases). Trimming left V 2 bases short and J 2 bases short, with 13 bases between. The CDR3 covers 16 residues. Per the germline V gene, CDR1 is SNHLY and CDR2 is FYNNEI. The CDR3 sequence is CASSELGGRAYNEQFF. The DNA of the CDR3 is TGTGCCAGCAGTGAATTGGGCGGGCGAGCCTACAATGAGCAGTTCTTC. The full variable domain, in which reference TRBV2 and TRBJ2-1 provide the parts outside the CDR3, is EPEVTQTPSHQVTQMGQEVILRCVPISNHLYFYWYRQILGQKVEFLVSFYNNEISEKSEIFDDQFSVERPDGSNFTLKIRSTKLEDSAMYFCASSELGGRAYNEQFFGPGTRLTVL.

The chain links TRBV2 to TRBJ2-1; D is perhaps TRBD2 (6 bases). The CDR3 totals 12 residues. Germline assignment: CDR1 SNHLY and CDR2 FYNNEI. V dropped 5 bases and J dropped 12 bases, with 14 bases sitting between them. The CDR3 here is CASSLGSGRQFF. CDR3 in DNA: TGTGCCAGCAGTCTTGGGTCCGGGAGGCAGTTCTTC. Using reference TRBV2 and TRBJ2-1 for the parts outside the CDR3, the full variable domain is EPEVTQTPSHQVTQMGQEVILRCVPISNHLYFYWYRQILGQKVEFLVSFYNNEISEKSEIFDDQFSVERPDGSNFTLKIRSTKLEDSAMYFCASSLGSGRQFFGPGTRLTVL.

The rearrangement uses TRBV2 and TRBJ2-5; D possibly corresponds to TRBD2 (6 bases). The CDR3 spans 13 residues. The V gene's germline CDR1 is SNHLY and CDR2 FYNNEI. The ends were cut back, 7 bases at V and 5 bases at J, with 14 bases in the middle. CDR3 loop: CASKGGLEETQYF. The CDR3 DNA is TGTGCCAGCAAGGGAGGTCTCGAGGAGACCCAGTACTTC.

The chain joins TRBV5-1 to TRBJ2-5; D unresolved. Per the germline V gene, CDR1 is SGHRS and CDR2 is YFSETQ. Trimming removed 4 bases at V and 2 bases at J, with 6 bases between. This CDR3 contains 12 residues. CDR3 coding DNA: TGCGCCAGCAGCCCAGAACAAGAGACCCAGTACTTC. Translating it yields CASSPEQETQYF.

J is TRBJ1-2 and V is TRBV10-3; possibly TRBD1 for D (5 bases). V was clipped by 3 bases and J by 8 bases, with 16 bases between them. Per germline, CDR1 ENHRY and CDR2 SYGVKD. The CDR3 runs to 14 residues. The CDR3 loop is CAISEPARGEGYTF. The CDR3 DNA reads TGTGCCATCAGTGAACCGGCCCGGGGGGAGGGCTACACCTTC.

The rearrangement links TRBV18 to TRBJ1-3; no definite D call. The CDR3 runs to 11 residues. Deletions cut 8 bases from V and 4 bases from J, with 6 bases between. Germline CDR1 and CDR2: KGHSH and LQKENI. The CDR3 reads CASLTGNTIYF. Here the CDR3 DNA reads TGTGCCAGCCTGACGGGAAACACCATATATTTT. Full variable domain (missing parts from reference TRBV18 and TRBJ1-3): NAGVMQNPRHLVRRRGQEARLRCSPMKGHSHVYWYRQLPEEGLKFMVYLQKENIIDESGMPKERFSAEFPKEGPSILRIQQVVRGDSAAYFCASLTGNTIYFGEGSWLTVV.

The chain couples TRBV6-6 to TRBJ2-7, with 8 bases fitting TRBD1. Germline V gene data show CDR1 as MNHNY and CDR2 as SVGAGI (reference sequence). The junction had 5 bases not matched to a gene; V was cut back by 2 bases and J by 5 bases. This CDR3 is built from 14 residues. CDR3 nucleotide sequence: TGTGCCAGCAGTTACCAGGGGGCCCACGACGAGCAGTACTTC. This translates into CASSYQGAHDEQYF.